This T cell receptor beta chain is drawn from a study of shared clonotypes between healthy human individuals. Findings of the study overall: Naive subsets usually exceeded memory subsets in estimated richness. It was the few donors that limited the genetic and exposure-history diversity represented.

Points on this clone: Its specificity is unknown.

The DNA input per sorted-subset replicate PCR was 150 to 200 ng, corresponding to tens of thousands of T cell genomes. Sequencing used immunoSEQ multiplex PCR; TCRdb keeps in-frame clones, though not all of them. Among 2 million to 2.5 million clones listed, 90% to 96% were seen once. The CDR3 runs 15 residues. Germline CDR1 and CDR2: MGHRA and YSYEKL. Trimming removed 4 bases from V and 4 bases from J; junction bases left unmatched: 6. The receptor was isolated from a man in his late teens or twenties in good health. V usage is TRBV4-1 and J usage is TRBJ2-3; TRBD2 aligns across 9 bases. The sample taken for sequencing was naive CD4+ T cells sorted from blood. Subset here: CD45RA+ positively selected. DNA for the CDR3: TGCGCCAGCAGCCCGGGACTAGCTGTCGCAGATACGCAGTATTTT. Its translation is CASSPGLAVADTQYF.